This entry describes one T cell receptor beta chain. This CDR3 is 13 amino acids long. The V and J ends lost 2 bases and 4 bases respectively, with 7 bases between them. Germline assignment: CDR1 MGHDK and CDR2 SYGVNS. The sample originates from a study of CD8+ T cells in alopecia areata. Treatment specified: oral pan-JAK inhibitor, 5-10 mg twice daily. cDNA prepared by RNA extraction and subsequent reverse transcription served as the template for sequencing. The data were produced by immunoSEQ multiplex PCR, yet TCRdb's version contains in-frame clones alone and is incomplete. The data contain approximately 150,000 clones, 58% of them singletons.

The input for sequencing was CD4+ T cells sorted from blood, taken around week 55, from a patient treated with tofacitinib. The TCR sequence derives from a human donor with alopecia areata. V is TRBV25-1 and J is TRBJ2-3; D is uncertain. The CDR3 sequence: CASSERRADTQYF. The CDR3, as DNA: TGTGCCAGCAGTGAACGCCGGGCAGATACGCAGTATTTT.